The 2 T cell receptor beta chains below were found in one sample sequenced in a study of cytomegalovirus exposure and HLA in healthy donors. A multiplex PCR was run with 60 Vbeta primers and 13 Jbeta primers. TCRdb's copy holds only in-frame clones and misses some; the assay was immunoSEQ multiplex PCR. Seen here are fewer than 150,000 clones, 60% to 80% observed once, and the top ten hold around 1.2%. Source material: PBMCs. Source of these receptors: a man in his forties or fifties in good health and CMV-seronegative.

The V call is TRBV6-1, the J call TRBJ2-5; no clear D gene. The J call is in doubt because the DNA end fits TRBJ2-7 better. This CDR3 is 15 amino acids long. Germline values: CDR1 MNHNS, CDR2 SASEGT. The CDR3 is CASSVSGFLPHEQYF. The CDR3, as DNA: TGTGCCAGCAGTGTATCCGGGTTTCTTCCCCACGAGCAGTACTTC.

V usage is TRBV27 and J usage is TRBJ2-5, with a tentative D call TRBD2 (6 bases). With 4 bases removed from V and 14 bases from J, the gap between germline ends came to 17 bases. Germline lookup yields CDR1 MNHEY and CDR2 SMNVEV (reference sequence). There are 12 residues in the CDR3. The CDR3 here is CASSSPGLSHYF. The CDR3 nucleotides read TGTGCCAGCAGTTCCCCGGGACTCTCACATTACTTC.